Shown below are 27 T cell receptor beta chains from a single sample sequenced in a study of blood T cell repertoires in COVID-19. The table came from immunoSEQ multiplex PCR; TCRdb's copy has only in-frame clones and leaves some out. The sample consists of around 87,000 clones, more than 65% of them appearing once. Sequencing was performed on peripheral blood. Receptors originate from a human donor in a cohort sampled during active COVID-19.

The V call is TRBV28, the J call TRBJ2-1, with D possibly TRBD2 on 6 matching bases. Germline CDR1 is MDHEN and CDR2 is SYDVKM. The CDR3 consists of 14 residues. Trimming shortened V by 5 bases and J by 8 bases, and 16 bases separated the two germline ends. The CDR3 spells CASSTSPSRDEQFF. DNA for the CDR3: TGTGCCAGCAGTACTAGCCCTTCGAGGGATGAGCAGTTCTTC.

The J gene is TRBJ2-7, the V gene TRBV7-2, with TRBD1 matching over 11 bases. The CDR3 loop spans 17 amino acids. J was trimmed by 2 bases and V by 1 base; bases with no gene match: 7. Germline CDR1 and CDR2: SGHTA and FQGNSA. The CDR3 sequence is CASSLVGGQGAPYEQYF. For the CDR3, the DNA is TGTGCCAGCAGCTTAGTAGGAGGACAGGGGGCCCCCTACGAGCAGTACTTC.

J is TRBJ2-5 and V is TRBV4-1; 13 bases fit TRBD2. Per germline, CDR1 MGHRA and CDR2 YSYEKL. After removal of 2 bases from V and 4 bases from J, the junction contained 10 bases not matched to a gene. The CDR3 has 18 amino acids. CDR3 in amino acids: CASSQNLPGLAGAETQYF. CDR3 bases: TGCGCCAGCAGCCAAAACTTACCCGGACTAGCGGGGGCAGAGACCCAGTACTTC.

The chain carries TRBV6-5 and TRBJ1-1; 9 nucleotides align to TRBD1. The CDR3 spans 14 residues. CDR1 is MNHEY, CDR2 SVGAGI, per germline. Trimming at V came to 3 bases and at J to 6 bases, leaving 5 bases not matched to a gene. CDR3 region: CASSYTGQGSEAFF. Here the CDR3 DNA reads TGTGCCAGCAGTTATACGGGACAGGGTTCTGAAGCTTTCTTT.

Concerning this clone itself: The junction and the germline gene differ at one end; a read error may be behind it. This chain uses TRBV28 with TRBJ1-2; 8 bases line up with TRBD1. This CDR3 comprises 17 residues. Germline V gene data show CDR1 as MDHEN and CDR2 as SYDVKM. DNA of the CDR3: TGTGCCAGCACCCTGGACAGGGCGGCCTCACTACCCTATGGCTCAGACTTC. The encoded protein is CASTLDRAASLPYGSDF.

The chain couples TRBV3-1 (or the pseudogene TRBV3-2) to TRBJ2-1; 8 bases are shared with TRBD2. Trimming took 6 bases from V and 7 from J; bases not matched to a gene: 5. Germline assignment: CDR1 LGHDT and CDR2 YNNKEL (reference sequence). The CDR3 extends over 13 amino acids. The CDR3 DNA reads TGTGCCAGCAGAAGCGGGGGATCTAATGAGCAGTTCTTC. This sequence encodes CASRSGGSNEQFF.

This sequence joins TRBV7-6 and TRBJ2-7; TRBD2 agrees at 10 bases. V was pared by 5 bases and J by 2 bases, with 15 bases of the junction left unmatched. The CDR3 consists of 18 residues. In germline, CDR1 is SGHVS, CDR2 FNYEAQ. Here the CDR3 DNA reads TGTGCCAGCAGCCCTATTCATAGGACTAGCGGAAATCCCTACGAGCAGTACTTC. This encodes CASSPIHRTSGNPYEQYF.

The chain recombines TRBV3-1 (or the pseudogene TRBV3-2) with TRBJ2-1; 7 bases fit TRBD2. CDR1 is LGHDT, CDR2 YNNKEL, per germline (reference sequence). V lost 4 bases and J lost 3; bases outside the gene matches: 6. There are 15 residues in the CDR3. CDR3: CASSPRVAGYNEQFF. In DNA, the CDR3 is TGTGCCAGCAGCCCCCGGGTAGCGGGCTACAATGAGCAGTTCTTC.

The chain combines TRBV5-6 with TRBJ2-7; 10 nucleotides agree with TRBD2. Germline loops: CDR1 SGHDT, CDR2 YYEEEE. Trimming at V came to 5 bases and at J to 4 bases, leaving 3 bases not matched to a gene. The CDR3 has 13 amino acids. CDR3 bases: TGTGCCAGCAGGCTAGCGGGAGTGTACGAGCAGTACTTC. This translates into CASRLAGVYEQYF.

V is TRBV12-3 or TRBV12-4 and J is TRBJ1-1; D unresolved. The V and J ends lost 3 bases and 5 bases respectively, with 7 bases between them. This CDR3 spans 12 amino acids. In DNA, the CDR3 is TGTGCCAGCAGTTTCTTAGTAACTGAAGCTTTCTTT. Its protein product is CASSFLVTEAFF.

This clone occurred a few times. CDR3 bases: TGTGCCAGCAGCCAACCTTGGGACAGGGGGCGGCCTGAAGCTTTCTTT. Its protein is CASSQPWDRGRPEAFF. The chain employs TRBV3-1 (or the pseudogene TRBV3-2) and TRBJ1-1; TRBD1 matches 12 bases. V was pared by 2 bases and J by 6 bases, with 7 bases of the junction left unmatched. The CDR3 extends over 16 amino acids. Germline CDR1 reads LGHDT; CDR2 reads YNNKEL (reference sequence).

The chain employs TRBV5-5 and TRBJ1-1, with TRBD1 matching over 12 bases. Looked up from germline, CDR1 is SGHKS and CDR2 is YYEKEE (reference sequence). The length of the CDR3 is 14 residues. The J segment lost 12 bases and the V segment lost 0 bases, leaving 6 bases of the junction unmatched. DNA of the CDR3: TGTGCCAGCAGCTTGGGGGACAGGGGGCGGGTGCCTTTCTTT. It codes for CASSLGDRGRVPFF.

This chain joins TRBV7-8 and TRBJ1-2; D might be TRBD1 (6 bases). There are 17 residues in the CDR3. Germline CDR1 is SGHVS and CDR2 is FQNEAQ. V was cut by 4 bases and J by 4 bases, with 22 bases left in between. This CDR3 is CASSSEHQGPRLYGYTF. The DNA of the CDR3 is TGTGCCAGCAGCTCAGAGCATCAGGGGCCCCGACTCTATGGCTACACCTTC. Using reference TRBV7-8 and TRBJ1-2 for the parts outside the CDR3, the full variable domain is GAGVSQSPRYKVAKRGQDVALRCDPISGHVSLFWYQQALGQGPEFLTYFQNEAQLDKSGLPSDRFFAERPEGSVSTLKIQRTQQEDSAVYLCASSSEHQGPRLYGYTFGSGTRLTVV.

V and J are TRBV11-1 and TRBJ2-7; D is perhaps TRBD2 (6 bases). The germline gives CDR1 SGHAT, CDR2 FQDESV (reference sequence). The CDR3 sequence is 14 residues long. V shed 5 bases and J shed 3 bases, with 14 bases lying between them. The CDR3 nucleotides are TGTGCCAGCAGCCCACGGGAGCGGGTCTACGAGCAGTACTTC. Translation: CASSPRERVYEQYF.

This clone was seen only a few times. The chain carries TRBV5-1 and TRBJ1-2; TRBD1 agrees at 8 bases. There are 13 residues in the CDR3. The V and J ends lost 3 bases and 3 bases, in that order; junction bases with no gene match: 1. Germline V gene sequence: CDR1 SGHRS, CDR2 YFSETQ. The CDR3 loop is CASSWGQDYGYTF. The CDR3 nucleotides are TGCGCCAGCAGCTGGGGACAGGACTATGGCTACACCTTC.

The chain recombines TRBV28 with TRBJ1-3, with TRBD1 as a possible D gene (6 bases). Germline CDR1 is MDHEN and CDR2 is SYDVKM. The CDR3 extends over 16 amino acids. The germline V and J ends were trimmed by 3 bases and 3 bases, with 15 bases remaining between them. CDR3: CASSLGGARFGNTIYF. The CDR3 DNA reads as TGTGCCAGCAGTTTGGGGGGGGCACGGTTTGGAAACACCATATATTTT.

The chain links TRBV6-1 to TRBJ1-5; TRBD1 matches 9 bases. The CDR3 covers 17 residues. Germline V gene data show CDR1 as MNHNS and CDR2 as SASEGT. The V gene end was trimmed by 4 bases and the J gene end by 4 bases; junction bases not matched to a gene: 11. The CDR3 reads CASSGGTGRQENQPQHF. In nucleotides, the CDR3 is TGTGCCAGCAGTGGAGGGACAGGGCGCCAAGAAAATCAGCCCCAGCATTTT.

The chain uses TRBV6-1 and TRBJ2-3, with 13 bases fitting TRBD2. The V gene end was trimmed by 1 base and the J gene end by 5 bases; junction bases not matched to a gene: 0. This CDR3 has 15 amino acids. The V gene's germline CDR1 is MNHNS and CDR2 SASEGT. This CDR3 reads CASSEGLAGGDTQYF. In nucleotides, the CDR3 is TGTGCCAGCAGTGAAGGACTAGCGGGAGGAGATACGCAGTATTTT.

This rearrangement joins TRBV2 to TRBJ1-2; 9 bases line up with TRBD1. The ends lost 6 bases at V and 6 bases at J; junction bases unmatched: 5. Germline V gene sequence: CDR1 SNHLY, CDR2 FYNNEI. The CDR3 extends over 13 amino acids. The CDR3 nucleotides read TGTGCCAGCAGGGGGACAGGGAGCCATGGCTACACCTTC. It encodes CASRGTGSHGYTF.

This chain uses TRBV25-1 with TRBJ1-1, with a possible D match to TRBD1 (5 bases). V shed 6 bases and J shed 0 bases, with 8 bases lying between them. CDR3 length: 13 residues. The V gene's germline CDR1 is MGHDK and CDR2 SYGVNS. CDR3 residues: CASRGLLNTEAFF. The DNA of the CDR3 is TGTGCCAGCAGGGGACTTCTGAACACTGAAGCTTTCTTT.

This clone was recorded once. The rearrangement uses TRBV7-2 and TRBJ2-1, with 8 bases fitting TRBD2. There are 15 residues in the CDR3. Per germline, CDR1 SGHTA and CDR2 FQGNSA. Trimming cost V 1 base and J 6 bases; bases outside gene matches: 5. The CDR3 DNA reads TGTGCCAGCAGCTTAGGGGGACTAGAGGGCAATGAGCAGTTCTTC. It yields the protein CASSLGGLEGNEQFF.

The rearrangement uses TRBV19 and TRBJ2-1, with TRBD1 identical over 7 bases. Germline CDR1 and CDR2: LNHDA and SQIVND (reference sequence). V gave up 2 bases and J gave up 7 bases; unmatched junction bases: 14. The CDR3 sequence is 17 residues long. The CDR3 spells CASSIPQRGGEGNEQFF. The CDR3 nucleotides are TGTGCCAGTAGTATACCGCAACGAGGGGGCGAAGGGAATGAGCAGTTCTTC.

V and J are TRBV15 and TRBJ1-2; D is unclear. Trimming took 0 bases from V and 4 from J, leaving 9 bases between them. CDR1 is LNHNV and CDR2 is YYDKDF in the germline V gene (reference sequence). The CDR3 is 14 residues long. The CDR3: CATSRDRNGYGYTF. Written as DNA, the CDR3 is TGTGCCACCAGCAGAGATAGAAACGGCTATGGCTACACCTTC.

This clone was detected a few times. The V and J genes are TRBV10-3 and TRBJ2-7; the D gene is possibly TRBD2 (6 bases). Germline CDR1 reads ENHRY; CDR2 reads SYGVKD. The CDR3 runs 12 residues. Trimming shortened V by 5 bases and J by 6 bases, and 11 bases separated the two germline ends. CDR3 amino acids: CAISLGLSEQYF. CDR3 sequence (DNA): TGTGCCATCAGTTTGGGACTTTCCGAGCAGTACTTC.

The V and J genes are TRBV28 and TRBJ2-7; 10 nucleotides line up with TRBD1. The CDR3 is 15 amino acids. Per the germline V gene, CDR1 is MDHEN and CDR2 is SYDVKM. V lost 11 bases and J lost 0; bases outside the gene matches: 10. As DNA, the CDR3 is TGTGCCGCTACCGATAGGACAGGGGGCTCCTACGAGCAGTACTTC. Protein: CAATDRTGGSYEQYF.

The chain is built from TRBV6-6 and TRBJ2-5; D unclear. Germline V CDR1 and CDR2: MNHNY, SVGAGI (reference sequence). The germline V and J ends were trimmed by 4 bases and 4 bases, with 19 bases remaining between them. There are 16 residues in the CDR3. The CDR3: CASSSRASLSGETQYF. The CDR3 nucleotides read TGTGCCAGCAGTTCTCGAGCGTCCCTAAGTGGAGAGACCCAGTACTTC.

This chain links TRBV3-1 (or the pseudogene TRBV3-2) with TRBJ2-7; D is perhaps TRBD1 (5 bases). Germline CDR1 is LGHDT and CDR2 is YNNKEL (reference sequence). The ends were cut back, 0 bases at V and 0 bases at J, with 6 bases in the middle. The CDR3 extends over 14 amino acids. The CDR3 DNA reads TGTGCCAGCAGCCAAGACAGGGCCTCCTACGAGCAGTACTTC. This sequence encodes CASSQDRASYEQYF.